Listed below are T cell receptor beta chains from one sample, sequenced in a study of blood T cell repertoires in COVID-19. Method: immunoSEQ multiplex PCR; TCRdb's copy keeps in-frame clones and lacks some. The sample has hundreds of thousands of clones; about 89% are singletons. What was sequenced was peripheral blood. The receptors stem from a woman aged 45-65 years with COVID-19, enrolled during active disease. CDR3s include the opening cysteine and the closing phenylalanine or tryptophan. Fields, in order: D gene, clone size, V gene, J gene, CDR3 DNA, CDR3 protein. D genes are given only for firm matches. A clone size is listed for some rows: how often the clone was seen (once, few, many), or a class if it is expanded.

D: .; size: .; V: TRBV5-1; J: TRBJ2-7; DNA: TGCGCCAGCAGCCCCGGAGGGAGTGGGCCCTACGAGCAGTACTTC; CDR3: CASSPGGSGPYEQYF
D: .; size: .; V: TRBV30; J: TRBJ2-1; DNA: TGTGCCTCCACTTGGGGGGCGGGAGCCAATGAGCAGTTCTTC; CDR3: CASTWGAGANEQFF
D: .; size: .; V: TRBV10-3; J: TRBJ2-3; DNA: TGTGCCAGCCGCCTAAATGTGGGCAGGGGGGCGGCAGATACGCAGTATTTT; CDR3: CASRLNVGRGAADTQYF
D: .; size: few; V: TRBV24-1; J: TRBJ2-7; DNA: TGTGCCACCGAACCCGCAGGGGGGTCCTACGAGCAGTACTTC; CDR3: CATEPAGGSYEQYF
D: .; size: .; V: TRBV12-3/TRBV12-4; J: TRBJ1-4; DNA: TGTGCCAGCAGTTTATCCCCAGCGCCATCGCTGTTTTTT; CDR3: CASSLSPAPSLFF
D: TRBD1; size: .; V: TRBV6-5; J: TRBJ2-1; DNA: TGTGCCAGCAGTTACGCAAGGACAGGGAATGAGCAGTTCTTC; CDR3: CASSYARTGNEQFF
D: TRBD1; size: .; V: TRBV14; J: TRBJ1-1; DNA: TGTGCCAGCAGCCAAGTGACAGGGACCCCTGAAGCTTTCTTT; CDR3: CASSQVTGTPEAFF
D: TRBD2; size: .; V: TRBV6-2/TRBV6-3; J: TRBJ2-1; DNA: TGTGCCAGCAGTACTACTAGCGGGCTCTACAATGAGCAGTTCTTC; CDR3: CASSTTSGLYNEQFF
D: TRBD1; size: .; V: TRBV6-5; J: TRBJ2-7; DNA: TGTGCCAGCAGGGGGACAGTCACCTACGAGCAGTACTTC; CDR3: CASRGTVTYEQYF
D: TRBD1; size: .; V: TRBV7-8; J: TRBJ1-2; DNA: TGTGCCAGCAGCCCAGTAACAGGGGTTGGCTATGGCTACACCTTC; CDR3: CASSPVTGVGYGYTF
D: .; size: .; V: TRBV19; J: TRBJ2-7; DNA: TGTGCCAGTAGATTAACAGGGTCTTCGGACGAGCAGTACTTC; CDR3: CASRLTGSSDEQYF
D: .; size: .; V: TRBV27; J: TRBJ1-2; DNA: TGTGCCAGCAGTTTAGGACAGACCAACCCATATGGCTACACCTTC; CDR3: CASSLGQTNPYGYTF
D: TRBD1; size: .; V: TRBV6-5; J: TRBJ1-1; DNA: TGTGCCAGCAGTACACGACAGGGTGAAGCTTTCTTT; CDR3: CASSTRQGEAFF
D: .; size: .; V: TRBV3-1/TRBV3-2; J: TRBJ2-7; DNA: TGTGCCAGCAGCCAAGCTTACTACGAGCAGTACTTC; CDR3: CASSQAYYEQYF
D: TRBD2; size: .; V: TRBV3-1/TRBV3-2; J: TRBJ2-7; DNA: TGTGCCAGCAGCCAAGGGGGACTAGCGGGACGGGGCGAGCAGTACTTC; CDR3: CASSQGGLAGRGEQYF
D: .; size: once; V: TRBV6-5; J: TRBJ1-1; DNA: TGTGCCAGCAGGTCCCTACCGGAGCGGAACACTGAAGCTTTCTTT; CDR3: CASRSLPERNTEAFF
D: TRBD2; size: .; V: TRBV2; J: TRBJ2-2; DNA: TGTGCCGCGGGGGAGGTAAAAACCGGGGAGCTGTTTTTT; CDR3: CAAGEVKTGELFF
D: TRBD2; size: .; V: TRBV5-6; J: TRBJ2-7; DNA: TGTGCCAGCAGCTTCCTCGGGAGGGGCTACGAGCAGTACTTC; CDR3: CASSFLGRGYEQYF
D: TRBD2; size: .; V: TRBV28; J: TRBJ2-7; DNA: TGTGCCAGCCGTGGGACTAGCGGGAGGGCCGTCGAGCAGTACTTC; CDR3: CASRGTSGRAVEQYF
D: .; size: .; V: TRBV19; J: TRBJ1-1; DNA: TGTGCCAGTATCCCTGAAGGAGCCTTGAACACTGAAGCTTTCTTT; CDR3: CASIPEGALNTEAFF
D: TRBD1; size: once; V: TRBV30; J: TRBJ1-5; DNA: TGTGCCTGGACTATGACAGGGCCTAATCAGCCCCAGCATTTT; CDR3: CAWTMTGPNQPQHF
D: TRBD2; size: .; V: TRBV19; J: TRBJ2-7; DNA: TGTGCCAGTAGTATTGACGGGGGGGCGGGAGTCTACGAGCAGTACTTC; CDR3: CASSIDGGAGVYEQYF
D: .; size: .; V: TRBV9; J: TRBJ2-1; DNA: TGTGCCAGCAGCCCCGAGGCCCTAGACTCCTACAATGAGCAGTTCTTC; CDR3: CASSPEALDSYNEQFF
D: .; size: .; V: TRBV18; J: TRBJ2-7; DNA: TGTGCCAGCTCACCAGGGAGTTCCGGAACCTACGAGCAGTACTTC; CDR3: CASSPGSSGTYEQYF
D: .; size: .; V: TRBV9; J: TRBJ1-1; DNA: TGTGCCAGCAGCTTAGGGACAAGAGCCAGTGAAGCTTTCTTT; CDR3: CASSLGTRASEAFF
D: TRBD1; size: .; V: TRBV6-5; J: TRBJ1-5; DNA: TGTGCCAGCAGGGGGACAGGCAATCAGCCCCAGCATTTT; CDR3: CASRGTGNQPQHF
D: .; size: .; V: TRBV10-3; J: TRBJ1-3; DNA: TGTGCCATCAGTGAGTCGGAGGGGCTTGGTGGAAACACCATATATTTT; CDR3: CAISESEGLGGNTIYF
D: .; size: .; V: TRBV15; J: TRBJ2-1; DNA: TGTGCCACCAGCAGAACGGCTACGGGGTTCTACAATGAGCAGTTCTTC; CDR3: CATSRTATGFYNEQFF
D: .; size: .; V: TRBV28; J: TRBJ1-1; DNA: TGTGCCAGCGAGAAGCAGGGTCGAGGTACTGAAGCTTTCTTT; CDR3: CASEKQGRGTEAFF
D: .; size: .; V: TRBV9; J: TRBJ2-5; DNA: TGTGCCAGCAGCGTAGAGGCGGGACCACAAGAGACCCAGTACTTC; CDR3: CASSVEAGPQETQYF
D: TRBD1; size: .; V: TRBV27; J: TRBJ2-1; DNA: TGTGCCAGCAGTTTCGGACAGGTTCCCTACAATGAGCAGTTCTTC; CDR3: CASSFGQVPYNEQFF
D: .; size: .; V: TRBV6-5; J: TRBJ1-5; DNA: TGTGCCAGCAGCGCCGACAGCCTTAATCAGCCCCAGCATTTT; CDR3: CASSADSLNQPQHF
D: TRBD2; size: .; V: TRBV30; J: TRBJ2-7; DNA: TGTGCCTGGACTAGATACCAGACTAGCGGGAGCCTCTACGAGCAGTACTTC; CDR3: CAWTRYQTSGSLYEQYF
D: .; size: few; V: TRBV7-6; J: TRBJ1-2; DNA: TGTGCCAGCAGCTTATGGGCAGACCAGGTCCATGGCTACACCTTC; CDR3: CASSLWADQVHGYTF
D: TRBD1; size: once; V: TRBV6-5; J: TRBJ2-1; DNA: TGTGCCAGCAGCACAGGGGGCTCCTACAATGAGCAGTTCTTC; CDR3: CASSTGGSYNEQFF
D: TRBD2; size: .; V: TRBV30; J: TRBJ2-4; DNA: TGTGCCTGGAGTGGAGGGGCTAGCGGGGTAAAAAACATTCAGTACTTC; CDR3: CAWSGGASGVKNIQYF
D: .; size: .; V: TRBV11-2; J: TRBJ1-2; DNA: TGTGCCAGCAGCTTAGATGGGGCAGGGTTAGGCTACACCTTC; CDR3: CASSLDGAGLGYTF
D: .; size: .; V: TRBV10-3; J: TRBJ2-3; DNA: TGTGCCATCAGTGAGGCGGCGGGGAGCACAGATACGCAGTATTTT; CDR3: CAISEAAGSTDTQYF
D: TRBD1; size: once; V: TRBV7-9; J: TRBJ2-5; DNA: TGTGCCAGCAGCCTTGGACAGGGTCAGGAGACCCAGTACTTC; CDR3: CASSLGQGQETQYF
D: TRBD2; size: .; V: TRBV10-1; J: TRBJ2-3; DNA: TGCGCCAGCAGTGAGCCCGGACTAGCGGGCACAGATACGCAGTATTTT; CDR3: CASSEPGLAGTDTQYF
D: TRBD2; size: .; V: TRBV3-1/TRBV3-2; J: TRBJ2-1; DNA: TGTGCCAGCAGCCAACTCAGCGGGAGTTCCTACAATGAGCAGTTCTTC; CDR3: CASSQLSGSSYNEQFF
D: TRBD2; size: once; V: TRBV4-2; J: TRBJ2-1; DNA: TGTGCCAGCAGCCGAGAGGCCCCCGGGCTAGCGGGCTACAATGAGCAGTTCTTC; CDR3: CASSREAPGLAGYNEQFF
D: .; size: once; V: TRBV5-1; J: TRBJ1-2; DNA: TGCGCCAGCAGCCGAGCGGTTGCCAACTATGGCTACACCTTC; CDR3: CASSRAVANYGYTF
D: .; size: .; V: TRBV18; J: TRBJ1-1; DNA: TGTGCCAGCTCACAGGGGTCAGACACTGAAGCTTTCTTT; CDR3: CASSQGSDTEAFF
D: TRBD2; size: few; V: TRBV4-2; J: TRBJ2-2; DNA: TGTGCCAGCAGCAGACTAGCGGGAGCGGGTGTATTTGCCGGGGAGCTGTTTTTT; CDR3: CASSRLAGAGVFAGELFF
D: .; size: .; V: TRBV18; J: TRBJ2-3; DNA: TGTGCCAGCTCACCGATTTCCCCTACCACAGATACGCAGTATTTT; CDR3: CASSPISPTTDTQYF
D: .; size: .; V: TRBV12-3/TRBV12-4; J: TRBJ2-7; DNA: TGTGCCAGCACAGGGGCCTACGAGCAGTACTTC; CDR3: CASTGAYEQYF
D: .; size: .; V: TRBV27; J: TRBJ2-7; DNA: TGTGCCAGCAGTTCATCGACTAGTTTTAAGCAGTACTTC; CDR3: CASSSSTSFKQYF
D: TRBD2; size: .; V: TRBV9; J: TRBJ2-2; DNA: TGTGCCAGCAGCGCCAGGACCTATCAGGGCGGACTAGACGCCGGGGAGCTGTTTTTT; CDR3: CASSARTYQGGLDAGELFF
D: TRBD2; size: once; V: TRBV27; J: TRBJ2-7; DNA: TGTGCCAGCAGTTCGATCCTAGCGGGAGCGTCCTACGAGCAGTACTTC; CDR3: CASSSILAGASYEQYF
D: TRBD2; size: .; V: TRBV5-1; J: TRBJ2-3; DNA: TGCGCCAGCAGCAATCCGGGACTAGCGGGTATCGGTGCAGATACGCAGTATTTT; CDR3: CASSNPGLAGIGADTQYF
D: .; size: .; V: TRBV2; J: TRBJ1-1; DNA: TGTGCCAGCAGTGACTACAGAGTGAACACTGAAGCTTTCTTT; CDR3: CASSDYRVNTEAFF
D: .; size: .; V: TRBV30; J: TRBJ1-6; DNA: TGTGCCTGGAGTGTACTCGAATTCCTTTCACCCCTCCACTTT; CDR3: CAWSVLEFLSPLHF